This T cell receptor beta chain was profiled in a study of neurological immune-mediated disorders. This clonotype came up many times. TCRdb processed the 5' RACE reads anew with MiXCR; each CDR3 protein has one entry. The profile shows approximately 20,000 distinct CDR3 sequences, around 7.6% of them singletons. The germline V gene encodes CDR1 MNHEY and CDR2 SMNVEV (reference sequence). With 5 bases clipped from V and 4 bases from J, the junction kept 5 bases outside the gene matches. There are 14 residues in the CDR3. V usage is TRBV27 and J usage is TRBJ1-2; 9 positions match TRBD1. The specimen was CD8+ T cells from blood. The origin of this receptor is a woman in her 30s with HTLV-1-associated myelopathy (HAM/TSP). CDR3 residues: CASSPTGGGYGYTF. Written as DNA, the CDR3 is TGTGCCAGCAGTCCAACAGGGGGCGGCTATGGCTACACCTTC.